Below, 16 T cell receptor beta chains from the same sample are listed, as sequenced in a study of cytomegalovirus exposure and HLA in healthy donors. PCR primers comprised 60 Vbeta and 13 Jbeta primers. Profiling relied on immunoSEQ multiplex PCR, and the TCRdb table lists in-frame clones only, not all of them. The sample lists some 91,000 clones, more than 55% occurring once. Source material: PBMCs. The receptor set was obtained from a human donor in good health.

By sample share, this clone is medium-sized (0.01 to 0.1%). CDR3 sequence reads: CASSPAPGQGANEQFF. For the CDR3, the DNA is TGTGCCAGCAGCCCAGCCCCGGGACAGGGGGCTAATGAGCAGTTCTTC. The rearrangement uses TRBV5-4 and TRBJ2-1, with 12 positions matching TRBD1. Germline trimming cut 4 bases from V and 7 bases from J; bases unmatched to any gene: 9. Germline assignment: CDR1 SGHNT and CDR2 YYREEE (reference sequence). This CDR3 has 16 amino acids.

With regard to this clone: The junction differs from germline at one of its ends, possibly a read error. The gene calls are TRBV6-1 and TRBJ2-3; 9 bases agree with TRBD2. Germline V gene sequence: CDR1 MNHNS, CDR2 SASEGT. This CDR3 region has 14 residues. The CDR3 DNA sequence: TGTGCCAGCAGAACCGGGACTAGCAGAGATACGCAGTATTTT. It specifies CASRTGTSRDTQYF.

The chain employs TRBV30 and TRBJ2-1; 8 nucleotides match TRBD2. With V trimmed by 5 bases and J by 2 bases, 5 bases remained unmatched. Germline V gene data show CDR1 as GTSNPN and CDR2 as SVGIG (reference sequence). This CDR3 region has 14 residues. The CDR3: CAWVFGGAYNEQFF. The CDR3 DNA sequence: TGTGCCTGGGTATTCGGGGGGGCCTACAATGAGCAGTTCTTC.

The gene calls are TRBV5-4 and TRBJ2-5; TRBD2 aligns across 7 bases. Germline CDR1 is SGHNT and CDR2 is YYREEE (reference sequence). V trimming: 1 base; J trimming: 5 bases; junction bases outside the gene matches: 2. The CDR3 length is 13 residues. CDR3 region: CASSLSGGETQYF. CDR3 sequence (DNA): TGTGCCAGCAGCTTGTCCGGGGGGGAGACCCAGTACTTC.

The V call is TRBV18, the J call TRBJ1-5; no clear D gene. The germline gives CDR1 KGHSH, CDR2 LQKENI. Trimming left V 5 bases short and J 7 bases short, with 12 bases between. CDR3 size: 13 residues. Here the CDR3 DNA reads TGTGCCAGCTCATCCAGCGTAAGGCAGCCCCAGCATTTT. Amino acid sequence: CASSSSVRQPQHF.

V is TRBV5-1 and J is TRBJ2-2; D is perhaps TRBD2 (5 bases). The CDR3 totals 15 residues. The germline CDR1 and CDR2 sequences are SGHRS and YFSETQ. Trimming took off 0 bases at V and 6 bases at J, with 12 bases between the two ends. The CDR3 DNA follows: TGCGCCAGCAGCTTGGTCCCGGGATTGTCCGGGGAGCTGTTTTTT. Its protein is CASSLVPGLSGELFF.

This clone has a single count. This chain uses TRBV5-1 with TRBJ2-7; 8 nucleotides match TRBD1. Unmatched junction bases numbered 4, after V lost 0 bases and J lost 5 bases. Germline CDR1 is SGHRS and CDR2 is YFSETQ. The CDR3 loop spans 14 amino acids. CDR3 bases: TGCGCCAGCAGCTTGGGACAGGGGCCGAACGAGCAGTACTTC. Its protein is CASSLGQGPNEQYF.

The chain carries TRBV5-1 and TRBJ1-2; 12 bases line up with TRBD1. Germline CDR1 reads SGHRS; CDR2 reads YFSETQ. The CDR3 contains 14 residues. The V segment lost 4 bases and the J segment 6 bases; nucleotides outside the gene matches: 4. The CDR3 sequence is CASSAGQGADGYTF. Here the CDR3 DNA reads TGCGCCAGCAGCGCGGGACAGGGGGCGGATGGCTACACCTTC. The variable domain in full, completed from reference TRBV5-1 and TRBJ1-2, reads KAGVTQTPRYLIKTRGQQVTLSCSPISGHRSVSWYQQTPGQGLQFLFEYFSETQRNKGNFPGRFSGRQFSNSRSEMNVSTLELGDSALYLCASSAGQGADGYTFGSGTRLTVV.

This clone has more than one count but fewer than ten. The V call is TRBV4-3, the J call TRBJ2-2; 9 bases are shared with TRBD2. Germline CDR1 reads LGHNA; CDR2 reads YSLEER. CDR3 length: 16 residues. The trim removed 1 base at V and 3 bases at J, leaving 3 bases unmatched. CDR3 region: CASSQGGGVDTGELFF. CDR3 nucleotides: TGCGCCAGCAGCCAAGGCGGGGGGGTGGACACCGGGGAGCTGTTTTTT.

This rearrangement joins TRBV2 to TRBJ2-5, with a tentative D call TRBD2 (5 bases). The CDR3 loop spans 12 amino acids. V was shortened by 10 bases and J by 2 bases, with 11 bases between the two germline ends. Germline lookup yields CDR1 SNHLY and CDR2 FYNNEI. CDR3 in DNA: TGTGCCACTTCGGGGATACAAGAGACCCAGTACTTC. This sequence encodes CATSGIQETQYF.

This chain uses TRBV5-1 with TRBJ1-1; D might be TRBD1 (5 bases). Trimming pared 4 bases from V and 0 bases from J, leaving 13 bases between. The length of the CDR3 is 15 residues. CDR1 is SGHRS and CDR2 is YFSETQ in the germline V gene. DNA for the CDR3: TGCGCCAGCAGCCCGAATGGGGCGATGAACACTGAAGCTTTCTTT. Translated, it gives CASSPNGAMNTEAFF.

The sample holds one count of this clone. CDR3 loop: CASSLGQNYGYTF. DNA for the CDR3: TGTGCCAGCAGCCTGGGACAGAACTATGGCTACACCTTC. The chain uses TRBV11-2 and TRBJ1-2, with TRBD1 matching 7 bases. Looked up from germline, CDR1 is SGHAT and CDR2 is FQNNGV. The trim removed 5 bases at V and 2 bases at J, leaving 2 bases unmatched. CDR3 length: 13 residues.

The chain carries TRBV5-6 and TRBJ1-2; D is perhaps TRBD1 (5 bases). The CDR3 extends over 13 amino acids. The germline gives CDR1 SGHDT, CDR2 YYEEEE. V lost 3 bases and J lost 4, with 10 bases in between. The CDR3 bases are TGTGCCAGCAGCTCACGCAGGGTCTATGGCTACACCTTC. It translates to CASSSRRVYGYTF.

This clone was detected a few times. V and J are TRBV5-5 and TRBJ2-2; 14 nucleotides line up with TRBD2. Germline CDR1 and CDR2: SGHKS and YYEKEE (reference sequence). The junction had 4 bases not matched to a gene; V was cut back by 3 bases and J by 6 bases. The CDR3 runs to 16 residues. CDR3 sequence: CASSSRLAGGPGELFF. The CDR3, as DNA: TGTGCCAGCAGCTCAAGACTAGCGGGGGGGCCCGGGGAGCTGTTTTTT.

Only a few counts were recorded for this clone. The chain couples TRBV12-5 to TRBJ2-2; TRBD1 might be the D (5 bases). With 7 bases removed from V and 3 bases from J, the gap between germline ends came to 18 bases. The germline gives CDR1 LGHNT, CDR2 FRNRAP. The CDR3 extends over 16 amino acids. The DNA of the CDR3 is TGTGCTAGTGCCCACCGGCAGGGTATTTACACCGGGGAGCTGTTTTTT. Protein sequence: CASAHRQGIYTGELFF.

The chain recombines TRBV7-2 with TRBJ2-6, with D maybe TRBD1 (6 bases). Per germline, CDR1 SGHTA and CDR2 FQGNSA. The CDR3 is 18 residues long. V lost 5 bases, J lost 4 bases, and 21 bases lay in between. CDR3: CASSIPAPGVRGANVLTF. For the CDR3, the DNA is TGTGCCAGCAGCATCCCCGCCCCAGGGGTGAGGGGGGCCAACGTCCTGACTTTC.